A selection of T cell receptor beta chains follows, all from one sample in a study of monozygotic twins with inflammatory bowel disease. TCRdb re-called the 5' RACE reads and gives one entry per CDR3 protein, without DNA. The sample totals approximately 400,000 distinct CDR3 sequences. Specimen: blood. Receptors were obtained from a human donor with ulcerative colitis or Crohn's disease, or a healthy co-twin of an affected twin (not recorded which). Each CDR3 is given with its conserved first and last residue.

j_gene | v_gene | CDR3aa
TRBJ1-1 | TRBV7-2 | CASSITGQNLNTEAFF
TRBJ1-4 | TRBV20-1 | CSARTSLNEKLFF
TRBJ2-1 | TRBV20-1 | CSAVGTSGVNEQFF
TRBJ2-7 | TRBV6-5 | CASSYTPRDRSREQYF
TRBJ2-2 | TRBV6-5 | CASSYSKTGNTGELFF
TRBJ1-4 | TRBV5-5 | CASSRDPGPNEKLFF
TRBJ1-6 | TRBV4-2 | CASSQQGPVNSPLHF
TRBJ2-2 | TRBV14 | CASSQVRTWAANTGELFF
TRBJ2-3 | TRBV4-3 | CASSQDRAGGITDTQYF
TRBJ2-7 | TRBV5-4 | CASSFGSGQGAYEQYF
TRBJ2-7 | TRBV28 | CASSLAGTQSHEQYF
TRBJ2-6 | TRBV3-1 | CAGQNSGANVLTF
TRBJ2-7 | TRBV20-1 | CSARDVRTASYEQYF
TRBJ2-1 | TRBV5-1 | CASSLDRDEQFF
TRBJ2-7 | TRBV7-2 | CASSLTGNYEQYF
TRBJ2-4 | TRBV5-4 | CASSHRQGVNIQYF
TRBJ2-6 | TRBV5-1 | CASSLARDRGSGANVLTF
TRBJ2-2 | TRBV27 | CASSTFGSGGADGELFF
TRBJ2-5 | TRBV4-3 | CASSRLTGEGQETQYF
TRBJ2-6 | TRBV28 | CASSDLGGESTGANVLTF
TRBJ2-5 | TRBV20-1 | CSARGHLATQYF
TRBJ2-3 | TRBV30 | CAWSVGPPYPYF
TRBJ1-1 | TRBV5-1 | CASSDSDIPEAFF
TRBJ2-6 | TRBV5-1 | CASSSDSSGANVLTF